This is a list of T cell receptor beta chains from one sample in a study of blood T cell repertoires in COVID-19. Sequencing used immunoSEQ multiplex PCR; TCRdb keeps in-frame clones, though not all of them. The sample gives roughly 200,000 clones, around 94% of which show up once; roughly 0.7% is in the top ten. Sequencing was performed on peripheral blood. These receptors came from a man between 25 and 39 years old with COVID-19, enrolled during active disease. Each CDR3 is given with its conserved first and last residue. Fields, in order: V gene, clone size, CDR3 length, D gene, J gene, CDR3 DNA, CDR3 protein. A D gene is named only where the DNA matches it firmly. Only part of the rows carry a size: once, few, many, or a class if the clone is expanded.

TRBV12-3/TRBV12-4	NA	13	NA	TRBJ1-1	TGTGCCAGCAGTAGACAGCATACCCTTGAAGCTTTCTTT	CASSRQHTLEAFF
TRBV19	NA	15	TRBD1	TRBJ2-3	TGTGCCAGTAGCCTGTGGGGACAGAGCACAGATACGCAGTATTTT	CASSLWGQSTDTQYF
TRBV6-5	once	15	TRBD2	TRBJ2-7	TGTGCCAGCAGACCACTAGCGGGGGTACAGGGCGAGCAGTACTTC	CASRPLAGVQGEQYF
TRBV11-2	NA	16	TRBD2	TRBJ2-3	TGTGCCAGCAGCGCCCCTAGCGGGAGCTCCACAGATACGCAGTATTTT	CASSAPSGSSTDTQYF
TRBV5-4	NA	16	TRBD1	TRBJ2-2	TGTGCCAGCAGCTCCCCGGGACAGCAGAACACCGGGGAGCTGTTTTTT	CASSSPGQQNTGELFF
TRBV19	NA	17	TRBD1	TRBJ2-2	TGTGCCAGTAGTAGTCCGGGACAGGTGATCGGACCCGGGGAGCTGTTTTTT	CASSSPGQVIGPGELFF
TRBV7-2	NA	16	NA	TRBJ2-3	TGTGCCAGCAGCTTAGTCCTAGAGCTTAGCACAGATACGCAGTATTTT	CASSLVLELSTDTQYF
TRBV7-2	NA	17	TRBD1	TRBJ1-1	TGTGCCAGCAGCTTAGGGGACAGGGGGCGAGGCGAAACTGAAGCTTTCTTT	CASSLGDRGRGETEAFF
TRBV7-2	NA	16	TRBD2	TRBJ2-2	TGTGCCAGCAGCTTAAATAGCGGGGGGGGCACCGGGGAGCTGTTTTTT	CASSLNSGGGTGELFF
TRBV28	NA	17	NA	TRBJ1-2	TGTGCCAGCCGCTCTCTCCCCGGGAGGGGACAATGGGGCGGCTACACCTTC	CASRSLPGRGQWGGYTF
TRBV27	NA	18	NA	TRBJ1-1	TGTGCCAGCAGTTTCCGCGGGGGCCGCCTTTCGAGGGCCACTGAAGCTTTCTTT	CASSFRGGRLSRATEAFF
TRBV7-9	NA	18	TRBD1	TRBJ1-6	TGTGCCAGCAGCTTAGCGAAACAGGGGGACTCCTATAATTCACCCCTCCACTTT	CASSLAKQGDSYNSPLHF
TRBV29-1	NA	14	TRBD1	TRBJ1-1	TGCAGCGTTGGGAGGGGACAGGGGGCTGGTGAAGCTTTCTTT	CSVGRGQGAGEAFF
TRBV19	NA	14	NA	TRBJ1-2	TGTGCCAGTAGTATAGGGGGCAATCCTAATGGCTACACCTTC	CASSIGGNPNGYTF
TRBV6-1	few	15	TRBD1	TRBJ2-3	TGTGCCAGCAGTGACCGGGCAGGGGGATTAGATACGCAGTATTTT	CASSDRAGGLDTQYF
TRBV25-1	NA	13	NA	TRBJ2-1	TGTGCCAGCAGTGAGGTGGCAACCGGGAAGCAGTTCTTC	CASSEVATGKQFF
TRBV19	once	13	TRBD1	TRBJ1-2	TGTGCCAGTAGCAGGACAGGGGCTCTGGGCTACACCTTC	CASSRTGALGYTF